One and the same sample provided the 28 T cell receptor beta chains below, sequenced in a study of low-dose radiotherapy and immunotherapy resistance in tumors. Alpha and beta chains were covered, as first-strand cDNA relied on TRAV- and TRBV-specific primers. The TCRs were subjected to amplification over approximately 20 PCR cycles employing a constant-region primer in conjunction with a V-primer adapter. Via MiXCR, TCRdb re-called the reads, giving one row per CDR3 protein. Of more than 15,000 distinct CDR3 sequences listed, about 70% are singletons. The receptor source for this set is a human donor with advanced metastatic prostate, ovarian, gallbladder or colorectal cancer (not recorded which). This table probably holds off-target reads from a library built for another chain.

This clonotype was recorded a few times. The chain employs TRBV10-3 and TRBJ2-3; the match to TRBD2 covers 12 bases. Germline CDR1 is ENHRY and CDR2 is SYGVKD. CDR3 length: 18 amino acids. Germline trimming cut 6 bases from V and 3 bases from J; bases unmatched to any gene: 13. CDR3 sequence (DNA): TGTGCCATCAGGAACATCACCCTAGCGGGGGGGAAAACAGATACGCAGTATTTT. Translated: CAIRNITLAGGKTDTQYF.

This sequence joins TRBV7-2 and TRBJ2-5, with unresolved D. Germline values: CDR1 SGHTA, CDR2 FQGNSA. Deletions cut 2 bases from V and 7 bases from J, with 14 bases between. The CDR3 covers 14 residues. The CDR3 DNA reads as TGTGCCAGCAGCTTACTGGCGGTTCCGCGGACCCAGTACTTC. Translated, it gives CASSLLAVPRTQYF.

V usage is TRBV14 and J usage is TRBJ2-3; D is ambiguous. This CDR3 is built from 12 residues. V was clipped by 1 base and J by 7 bases, with 6 bases between them. Germline CDR1 reads SGHDN; CDR2 reads FVKESK. The CDR3 sequence is CASSQGAYTQYF. CDR3 sequence (DNA): TGTGCCAGCAGCCAAGGGGCTTATACGCAGTATTTT.

The chain combines TRBV9 with TRBJ2-2; no firm D call. Germline values: CDR1 SGDLS, CDR2 YYNGEE. Deletions cut 4 bases from V and 1 base from J, with 8 bases between. This CDR3 comprises 14 residues. For the CDR3, the DNA is TGTGCCAGCAGCAGGGCAGGGAACACCGGGGAGCTGTTTTTT. Translated: CASSRAGNTGELFF.

This clonotype appeared a few times. V usage is TRBV4-1 and J usage is TRBJ2-7, with TRBD1 as a possible D gene (5 bases). CDR3 length: 15 residues. V was trimmed by 1 base and J by 1 base, leaving 11 bases between them. Per the germline V gene, CDR1 is MGHRA and CDR2 is YSYEKL. CDR3 DNA: TGCGCCAGCAGCCAAGGCGGACAACAATCCTACGAGCAGTACTTC. This sequence encodes CASSQGGQQSYEQYF.

The chain employs TRBV2 and TRBJ2-1; D gene ambiguous. The ends were cut back, 7 bases at V and 9 bases at J, with 7 bases in the middle. The length of the CDR3 is 10 residues. Germline V lookup: CDR1 SNHLY, CDR2 FYNNEI. In DNA, the CDR3 is TGTGCCAGCACTTCCAGTGAGCAGTTCTTC. It codes for CASTSSEQFF.

The J gene is TRBJ2-3, the V gene TRBV30; TRBD1 might be the D (7 bases). The germline V and J ends were trimmed by 3 bases and 6 bases, with 13 bases remaining between them. Per the germline V gene, CDR1 is GTSNPN and CDR2 is SVGIG (reference sequence). CDR3 length equals 13 residues. The CDR3, as DNA: TGTGCCTGGAGCAGGGGGGCTAGCGATACGCAGTATTTT. Protein product: CAWSRGASDTQYF.

The V call is TRBV20-1, the J call TRBJ2-3; weak D call: TRBD2 (6 bases). The V end was cut by 6 bases, the J end by 2 bases, with 21 bases between. The CDR3 loop spans 16 amino acids. CDR1 DFQATT and CDR2 SNEGSKA come from the germline V gene (reference sequence). CDR3 residues: CSAKYTTGGTTDTQYF. The CDR3 DNA reads TGCAGTGCCAAATACACAACCGGGGGAACCACAGATACGCAGTATTTT.

The rearrangement links TRBV12-3 or TRBV12-4 to TRBJ2-2; TRBD1 matches 10 bases. Unmatched junction bases numbered 14, after V lost 8 bases and J lost 2 bases. This CDR3 is built from 18 residues. CDR3 DNA: TGTGCCAGCCCCCGACAGGGGGCGCGCGTTTATAACACCGGGGAGCTGTTTTTT. Protein product: CASPRQGARVYNTGELFF.

The V call is TRBV29-1, the J call TRBJ2-2, with 7 bases that match TRBD1. The J segment lost 5 bases and the V segment lost 7 bases, leaving 7 bases of the junction unmatched. The CDR3 is 13 residues long. CDR1 is SQVTM, CDR2 ANQGSEA, per germline. CDR3: CSGTGAGTGELFF. CDR3 sequence (DNA): TGCAGCGGCACAGGGGCCGGGACCGGGGAGCTGTTTTTT.

Comments on this clonotype: Germline is not matched at one junction end, which may reflect a read error. V is TRBV12-3 or TRBV12-4 and J is TRBJ1-3; TRBD1 agrees at 12 bases. This CDR3 is built from 16 residues. The CDR3 region has the DNA TGTACCAGCAGGGACAGGGGGCGTCTCTCTGGAAACACCATATATTTT. Translated: CTSRDRGRLSGNTIYF.

The CDR3 sequence: CASSLTRSSGSYEQYF. As DNA, the CDR3 is TGCGCCAGCAGCTTGACACGGTCTAGCGGGAGTTACGAGCAGTACTTC. The gene calls are TRBV5-1 and TRBJ2-7, with 10 bases matching TRBD2. The CDR3 sequence is 16 residues long. V shed 1 base and J 4 bases; nucleotides not matched to a gene: 8. Germline V gene lookup returns CDR1 SGHRS and CDR2 YFSETQ.

The rearrangement joins TRBV29-1 to TRBJ2-6, with 8 positions matching TRBD1. CDR1 and CDR2 from the germline V gene are SQVTM and ANQGSEA. This CDR3 comprises 17 residues. V lost 3 bases, J lost 4 bases, and 11 bases stayed unmatched. The CDR3 DNA is TGCAGCGTTGAGCCGAGTTGGACAGGGTCCGGGGCCAACGTCCTGACTTTC. Translating it yields CSVEPSWTGSGANVLTF. Full variable domain (remainder filled in from reference TRBV29-1 and TRBJ2-6): SAVISQKPSRDICQRGTSLTIQCQVDSQVTMMFWYRQQPGQSLTLIATANQGSEATYESGFVIDKFPISRPNLTFSTLTVSNMSPEDSSIYLCSVEPSWTGSGANVLTFGAGSRLTVL.

This sequence joins TRBV5-1 and TRBJ1-2; D is unresolved. The CDR3 has 12 residues. Between the trimmed V and J ends, which lost 0 bases and 5 bases, there was a span of 5 bases. Germline values: CDR1 SGHRS, CDR2 YFSETQ. As DNA, the CDR3 is TGCGCCAGCAGCTTGGGAACGTATGGCTACACCTTC. Amino acids: CASSLGTYGYTF.

The chain recombines TRBV5-1 with TRBJ1-1; D is undetermined. The CDR3 totals 12 residues. CDR1 SGHRS and CDR2 YFSETQ come from the germline V gene. V was pared by 6 bases and J by 1 base, with 7 bases between. CDR3 loop: CASTAGNTEAFF. CDR3 bases: TGCGCCAGCACGGCCGGGAACACTGAAGCTTTCTTT.

The chain employs TRBV24-1 and TRBJ2-5, with TRBD1 matching over 12 bases. Germline V gene sequence: CDR1 KGHDR, CDR2 SFDVKD. This CDR3 has 19 amino acids. The V segment lost 0 bases and the J segment 0 bases; nucleotides outside the gene matches: 7. CDR3 amino acids: CATSDLLPGQGAHQETQYF. The CDR3 nucleotides are TGTGCCACCAGTGATTTGCTCCCGGGACAGGGGGCCCACCAAGAGACCCAGTACTTC.

This chain joins TRBV28 and TRBJ2-7; perhaps TRBD1 as D (6 bases). The CDR3 is made up of 15 amino acids. Trimming left V 5 bases short and J 3 bases short, with 17 bases between. The germline CDR1 and CDR2 sequences are MDHEN and SYDVKM. CDR3 nucleotide sequence: TGTGCCAGCAGTGATCCGGCACAGGGAATCTACGAGCAGTACTTC. Its protein is CASSDPAQGIYEQYF.

The rearrangement links TRBV11-2 to TRBJ2-1, with 8 bases matching TRBD2. Germline assignment: CDR1 SGHAT and CDR2 FQNNGV. The CDR3 loop spans 15 amino acids. Losses at the gene ends were 0 bases for V and 9 bases for J; bases not matched to a gene: 7. The CDR3 DNA is TGTGCCAGCAGCTTAGAATCGGGGGGGTTTGTTGAGCAGTTCTTC. This encodes CASSLESGGFVEQFF.

This clonotype was seen more than once but under ten times. The V call is TRBV7-9, the J call TRBJ2-7; TRBD1 matches at 8 bases. CDR3 length equals 15 residues. The germline gives CDR1 SEHNR, CDR2 FQNEAQ (reference sequence). V gave up 7 bases and J gave up 3 bases; unmatched junction bases: 11. CDR3 residues: CASTPLDREYYEQYF. CDR3 nucleotide sequence: TGTGCCAGCACCCCGCTGGACAGGGAATACTACGAGCAGTACTTC.

In this sample, this clonotype turned up a few times. This chain uses TRBV11-2 with TRBJ1-2; a possible D gene is TRBD1 (6 bases). The germline CDR1 and CDR2 sequences are SGHAT and FQNNGV. The CDR3 contains 14 residues. The germline V and J ends were trimmed by 1 base and 4 bases, with 10 bases remaining between them. DNA for the CDR3: TGTGCCAGCAGCTTAGTAGGGGGGACCTATGGCTACACCTTC. Its protein is CASSLVGGTYGYTF.

This clonotype was picked up a small number of times. The genes are TRBV7-3 and TRBJ2-1; no reliable D call. V gave up 4 bases and J gave up 4 bases, with 11 bases separating them. CDR3 length equals 14 residues. Germline assignment: CDR1 SGHTA and CDR2 FQGTGA. The CDR3: CASSSDRSYNEQFF. The CDR3 DNA reads as TGTGCCAGCAGCTCCGACCGGAGTTACAATGAGCAGTTCTTC.

The chain uses TRBV3-1 and TRBJ2-1; 9 nucleotides match TRBD2. Germline trimming cut 5 bases from V and 8 bases from J; bases unmatched to any gene: 19. CDR1 and CDR2 from the germline V gene are LGHDT and YNNKEL (reference sequence). The CDR3 runs 18 residues. The CDR3 DNA reads as TGTGCCAGCAGCTATCGACGGGCCGGCGGGAGGGCCGTAGATGAGCAGTTCTTC. Its protein is CASSYRRAGGRAVDEQFF.

The chain recombines TRBV29-1 with TRBJ2-3; no reliable D call. The V end was cut by 5 bases, the J end by 6 bases, with 18 bases between. Per germline, CDR1 SQVTM and CDR2 ANQGSEA. The CDR3 extends over 14 amino acids. In DNA, the CDR3 is TGCAGCGTTAGAGGACGCTGGACGTCGGATACGCAGTATTTT. Translation gives CSVRGRWTSDTQYF.

The chain is built from TRBV28 and TRBJ2-7; no reliable D call. The CDR3 sequence is 11 residues long. With 5 bases removed from V and 3 bases from J, the gap between germline ends came to 5 bases. Germline CDR1 reads MDHEN; CDR2 reads SYDVKM. In DNA, the CDR3 is TGTGCCAGCAGTGGACGCTACGAGCAGTACTTC. This sequence encodes CASSGRYEQYF.

This clonotype ranks as large (0.1 to 1%). V gene TRBV7-2 combines with J gene TRBJ2-7; D is perhaps TRBD1 (6 bases). CDR3 size: 17 residues. Germline CDR1 is SGHTA and CDR2 is FQGNSA. V was clipped by 2 bases and J by 4 bases, with 21 bases between them. CDR3 nucleotide sequence: TGTGCCAGCAGCTTATTACCTGTGGGGGCAGTGGGATACGAGCAGTACTTC. Amino acids: CASSLLPVGAVGYEQYF.

The chain links TRBV5-1 to TRBJ2-1; maybe TRBD1 (6 bases). This CDR3 spans 14 amino acids. V was pared by 2 bases and J by 7 bases, with 13 bases between. The V gene's germline CDR1 is SGHRS and CDR2 YFSETQ. The CDR3 DNA reads as TGCGCCAGCAGCTTAGCTACCCAGGGGAATGAGCAGTTCTTC. It translates to CASSLATQGNEQFF.

The CDR3 here is CASSWGNTINEQFF. The CDR3 DNA is TGTGCCAGCAGTTGGGGCAACACAATCAATGAGCAGTTCTTC. This chain uses TRBV6-6 with TRBJ2-1; TRBD1 is a possible D gene (5 bases). Germline V gene lookup returns CDR1 MNHNY and CDR2 SVGAGI (reference sequence). The CDR3 loop spans 14 amino acids. Between the trimmed V and J ends, which lost 4 bases and 6 bases, there was a span of 13 bases.

This clonotype was seen a handful of times. The chain links TRBV6-2 or TRBV6-3 to TRBJ2-3, with TRBD1 identical over 7 bases. The germline gives CDR1 MNHEY, CDR2 SVGEGT. CDR3 size: 14 residues. With V trimmed by 6 bases and J by 3 bases, 6 bases remained unmatched. DNA of the CDR3: TGTGCCAGCAGAATAGCACAGGGGACAGATACGCAGTATTTT. It yields the protein CASRIAQGTDTQYF.